This T cell receptor beta chain was observed in a study of blood T cell repertoires in COVID-19. Study context: There were acute and convalescent COVID-19 samples, and they came from the United States, Italy and Spain. From T cells, B-cell-depleted T cells, or PBMCs came the material, which was cDNA or gDNA.

The method was immunoSEQ multiplex PCR; TCRdb's version includes in-frame clones alone and lacks a portion of them. The repertoire holds 60,000 to 85,000 clones, with roughly 86% as singletons. There are 15 residues in the CDR3. Per the germline V gene, CDR1 is MNHEY and CDR2 is SVGAGI. Losses at the gene ends were 4 bases for V and 4 bases for J; bases not matched to a gene: 5. The sequencing sample was made of peripheral blood. This sequence originates from a man aged 65 to 79 with acute or convalescent COVID-19. V gene TRBV6-5 combines with J gene TRBJ1-5; 9 nucleotides align to TRBD1. DNA for the CDR3: TGTGCCAGCAGTTGGGACAGGGCGGGGAATCAGCCCCAGCATTTT. Encoded protein: CASSWDRAGNQPQHF.